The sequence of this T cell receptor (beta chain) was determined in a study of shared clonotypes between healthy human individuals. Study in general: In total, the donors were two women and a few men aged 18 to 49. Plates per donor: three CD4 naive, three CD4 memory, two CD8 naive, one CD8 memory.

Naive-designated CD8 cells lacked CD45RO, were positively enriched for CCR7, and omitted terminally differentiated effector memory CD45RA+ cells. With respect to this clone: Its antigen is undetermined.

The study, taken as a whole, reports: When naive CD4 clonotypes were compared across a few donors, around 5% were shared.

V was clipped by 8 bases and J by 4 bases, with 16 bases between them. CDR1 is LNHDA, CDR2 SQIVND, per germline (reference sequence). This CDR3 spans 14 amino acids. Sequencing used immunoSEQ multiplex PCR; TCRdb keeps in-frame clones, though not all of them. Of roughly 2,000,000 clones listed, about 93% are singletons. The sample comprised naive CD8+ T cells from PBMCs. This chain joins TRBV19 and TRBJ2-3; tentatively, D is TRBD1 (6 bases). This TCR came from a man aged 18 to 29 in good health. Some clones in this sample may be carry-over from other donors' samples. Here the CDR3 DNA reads TGTGCCAGTTCGTGGGCCAGGGGTCCAGATACGCAGTATTTT. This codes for CASSWARGPDTQYF.